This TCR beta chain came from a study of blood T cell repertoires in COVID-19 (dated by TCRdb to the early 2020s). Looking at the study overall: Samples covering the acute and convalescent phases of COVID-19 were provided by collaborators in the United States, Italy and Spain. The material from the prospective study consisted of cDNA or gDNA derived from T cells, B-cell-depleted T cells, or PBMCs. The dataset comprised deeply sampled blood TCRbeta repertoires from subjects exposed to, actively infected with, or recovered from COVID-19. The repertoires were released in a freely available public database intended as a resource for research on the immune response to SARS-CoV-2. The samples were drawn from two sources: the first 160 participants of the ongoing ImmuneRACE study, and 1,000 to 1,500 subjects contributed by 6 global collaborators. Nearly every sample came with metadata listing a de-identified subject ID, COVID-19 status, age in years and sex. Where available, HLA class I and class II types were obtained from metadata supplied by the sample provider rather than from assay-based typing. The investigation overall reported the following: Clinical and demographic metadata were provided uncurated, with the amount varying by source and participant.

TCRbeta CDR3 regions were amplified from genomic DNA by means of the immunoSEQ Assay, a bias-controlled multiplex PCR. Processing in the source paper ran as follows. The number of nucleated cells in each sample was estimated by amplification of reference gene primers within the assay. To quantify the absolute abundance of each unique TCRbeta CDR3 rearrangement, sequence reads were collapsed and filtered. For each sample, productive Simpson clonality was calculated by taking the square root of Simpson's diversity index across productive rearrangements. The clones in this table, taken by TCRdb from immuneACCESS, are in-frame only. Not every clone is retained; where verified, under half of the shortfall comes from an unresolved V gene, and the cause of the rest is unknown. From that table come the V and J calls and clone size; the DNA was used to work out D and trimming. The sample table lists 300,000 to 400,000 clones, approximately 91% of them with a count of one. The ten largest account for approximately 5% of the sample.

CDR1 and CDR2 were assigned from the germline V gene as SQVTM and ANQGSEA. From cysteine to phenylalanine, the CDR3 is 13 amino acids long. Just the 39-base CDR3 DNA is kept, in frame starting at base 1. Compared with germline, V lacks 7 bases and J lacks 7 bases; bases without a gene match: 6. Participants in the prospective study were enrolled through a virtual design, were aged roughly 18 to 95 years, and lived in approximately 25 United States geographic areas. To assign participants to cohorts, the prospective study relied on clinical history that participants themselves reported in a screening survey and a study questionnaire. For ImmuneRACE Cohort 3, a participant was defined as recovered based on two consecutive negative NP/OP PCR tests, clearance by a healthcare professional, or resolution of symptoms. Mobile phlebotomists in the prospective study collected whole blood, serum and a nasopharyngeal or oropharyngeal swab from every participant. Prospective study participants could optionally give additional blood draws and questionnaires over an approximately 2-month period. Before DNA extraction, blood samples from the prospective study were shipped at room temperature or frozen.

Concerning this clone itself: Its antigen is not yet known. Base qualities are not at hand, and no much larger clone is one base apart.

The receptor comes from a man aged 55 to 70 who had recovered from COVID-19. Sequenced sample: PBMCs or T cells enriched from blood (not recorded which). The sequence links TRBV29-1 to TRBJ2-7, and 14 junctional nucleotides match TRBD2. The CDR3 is CSARLAGGREQYF. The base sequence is TGCAGCGCCAGACTAGCGGGAGGGCGGGAGCAGTACTTC.